Detailed here is one T cell receptor beta chain. The target antigen is unknown. This sample is part of a study of vaccination and CD4 T cells after COVID-19. Looking at the study overall: Convalescent cases consisted of six males and four females, of whom two were Hispanic. The post-COVID samples were taken a median around 93 days after diagnosis, anywhere from 35 to 161. Study results and caveats: Spike mono-reactive status applied to 304 of 307 vaccine-specific clones in convalescent patients.

The treatment: roughly ten-day PBMC culture with coronavirus spike peptide pools or control peptides (ViraFEST assay). ViraFEST used peptide pools to expand antigen-specific T cells and subsequently sequenced their TCRs. The CDR3 is 14 residues long. Germline loops: CDR1 SGHTA, CDR2 FQGNSA. V lost 5 bases and J 2 bases, leaving 13 bases between the germline ends. Sequencing of DNA taken from cultured CD4+ T cells relied on the Oncomine TCR Beta short-read assay. TCRdb analysed the PCR reads with MiXCR anew, one entry per CDR3 protein. Among some 11,000 distinct CDR3 sequences listed, less than 35% were seen once.

The chain recombines TRBV7-2 with TRBJ2-7, with D perhaps matching TRBD1 or TRBD2 (5 bases each). This sequence originates from a human donor who had recovered from COVID-19. The material was CD4+ T cells from blood, cultured in vitro, obtained after SARS-CoV-2 vaccination. CDR3 coding DNA: TGTGCCAGCAGCCCAAGACAGACTACCTACGAGCAGTACTTC. Its translation is CASSPRQTTYEQYF.